The entry below describes one T cell receptor beta chain. The CDR3 runs to 14 residues. Germline CDR1 is MNHEY and CDR2 is SVGAGI. Trimming cost V 7 bases and J 3 bases, with 10 bases left between them. These data originate in a study of PD-L1 blockade in urothelial cancer. Profiling relied on immunoSEQ multiplex PCR, and the TCRdb table lists in-frame clones only, not all of them. Among about 38,000 clones, 86% were seen once, and the ten largest hold roughly a quarter. Time point denoted: peripheral blood 6 weeks after treatment start. The chain has TRBV6-5 and TRBJ1-6; possible D gene TRBD1, 6 bases. The input for sequencing was PBMCs, taken around atezolizumab (anti-PD-L1) treatment. The clonotype originates from a man aged 60-69 years with urothelial cancer. The CDR3 region is CASNQGIYNSPLHF. The CDR3 bases are TGTGCCAGCAACCAGGGGATCTATAATTCACCCCTCCACTTT.